The sequence of this T cell receptor beta chain was determined in a study of CD8 T cells in Susac syndrome. The RNA, about 0.45 to 1 ug, was put through reverse transcription using random hexamers. Amplification of TCR beta CDR3 by immunoSEQ multiplex PCR spanned 54 Vbeta and 13 Jbeta. TCRdb re-derived calls from the immunoSEQ multiplex PCR reads in MiXCR, one entry per CDR3 protein. The sample carries approximately 140,000 distinct CDR3 sequences, roughly 94% recorded once. V lost 6 bases and J lost 0; bases outside the gene matches: 10. This CDR3 is built from 18 residues. Looked up from germline, CDR1 is SQVTM and CDR2 is ANQGSEA.

This chain connects TRBV29-1 to TRBJ2-1; the match to TRBD2 covers 14 bases. Sequencing was carried out using CD8+ T cells from PBMCs. This TCR came from a human donor in good health. CDR3 sequence: CSVTGTSGSRGSYNEQFF. Written as DNA, the CDR3 is TGCAGCGTGACCGGGACTAGCGGGAGTCGGGGCTCCTACAATGAGCAGTTCTTC.